Listed below are T cell receptor beta chains from one sample, sequenced in a study of OX40 agonist ivuxolimab in advanced cancers. TCRdb's table, derived via immunoSEQ multiplex PCR, lists solely in-frame clones and lacks some. The table records fewer than 70,000 clones, approximately 86% of them present only once. Sequencing used CD4+ or CD8+ T cells sorted from blood, obtained in a trial of the OX40 agonist ivuxolimab. The receptors stem from an adult with an advanced solid tumor such as melanoma, head and neck, liver or kidney cancer. CDR3s include the opening cysteine and the closing phenylalanine or tryptophan. The order of the fields is V gene, D gene, J gene, clone size, CDR3 protein, CDR3 DNA. A D gene is named only where the DNA matches it firmly. Rows may omit the clone size; those that give it use once, few, many or a size class.

V gene: TRBV25-1; D gene: -; J gene: TRBJ2-1; clone size: -; CDR3 protein: CASRDRSYNEQFF; CDR3 DNA: TGTGCCAGCAGGGACAGATCCTACAATGAGCAGTTCTTC
V gene: TRBV5-1; D gene: TRBD1; J gene: TRBJ1-3; clone size: -; CDR3 protein: CASHPRGTETGNTIYF; CDR3 DNA: TGCGCCAGCCACCCACGGGGGACAGAGACTGGAAACACCATATATTTT
V gene: TRBV5-1; D gene: -; J gene: TRBJ2-2; clone size: -; CDR3 protein: CASSLEAPNTGELFF; CDR3 DNA: TGCGCCAGCAGCTTGGAGGCACCGAACACCGGGGAGCTGTTTTTT
V gene: TRBV5-8; D gene: -; J gene: TRBJ1-2; clone size: once; CDR3 protein: CASSLDTGHSSYGYTF; CDR3 DNA: TGTGCCAGCAGCTTGGATACGGGACACAGTAGCTATGGCTACACCTTC
V gene: TRBV18; D gene: TRBD1; J gene: TRBJ1-2; clone size: -; CDR3 protein: CASSKTGFNGYTF; CDR3 DNA: TGTGCCAGCTCAAAGACAGGGTTTAATGGCTACACCTTC
V gene: TRBV5-1; D gene: -; J gene: TRBJ1-2; clone size: -; CDR3 protein: CASTLGETNGYTF; CDR3 DNA: TGCGCCAGCACCTTAGGGGAAACCAATGGCTACACCTTC
V gene: TRBV5-4; D gene: -; J gene: TRBJ1-1; clone size: -; CDR3 protein: CASSQPPGTNTEAFF; CDR3 DNA: TGTGCCAGCAGCCAGCCTCCGGGGACGAACACTGAAGCTTTCTTT
V gene: TRBV10-3; D gene: -; J gene: TRBJ1-6; clone size: -; CDR3 protein: CAISVGGDASPLHF; CDR3 DNA: TGTGCCATCAGTGTTGGGGGGGATGCTTCACCCCTCCACTTT
V gene: TRBV19; D gene: -; J gene: TRBJ2-2; clone size: -; CDR3 protein: CASSIVGQGLTGELFF; CDR3 DNA: TGTGCCAGTAGTATAGTGGGGCAGGGTTTAACCGGGGAGCTGTTTTTT
V gene: TRBV5-1; D gene: -; J gene: TRBJ1-6; clone size: -; CDR3 protein: CASSLESNSPLHF; CDR3 DNA: TGCGCCAGCAGCTTGGAGTCTAATTCACCCCTCCACTTT
V gene: TRBV28; D gene: -; J gene: TRBJ1-2; clone size: -; CDR3 protein: CASRPEDNYGYTF; CDR3 DNA: TGTGCCAGCAGACCCGAAGATAACTATGGCTACACCTTC
V gene: TRBV29-1; D gene: -; J gene: TRBJ2-7; clone size: -; CDR3 protein: CSVEVPRDLPAEQYF; CDR3 DNA: TGCAGCGTTGAAGTCCCCCGGGACCTCCCAGCCGAGCAGTACTTC
V gene: TRBV6-6; D gene: -; J gene: TRBJ2-1; clone size: -; CDR3 protein: CASSNQAGNNEQFF; CDR3 DNA: TGTGCCAGCAGTAACCAAGCGGGTAACAATGAGCAGTTCTTC
V gene: TRBV6-1; D gene: -; J gene: TRBJ1-1; clone size: -; CDR3 protein: CASPGEDEAFF; CDR3 DNA: TGTGCCAGCCCAGGGGAGGATGAAGCTTTCTTT
V gene: TRBV10-1; D gene: TRBD1; J gene: TRBJ1-5; clone size: -; CDR3 protein: CASPLTGQGALQPQHF; CDR3 DNA: TGCGCCAGCCCCCTTACTGGACAGGGGGCCCTTCAGCCCCAGCATTTT
V gene: TRBV5-4; D gene: TRBD1; J gene: TRBJ2-7; clone size: once; CDR3 protein: CASSLAGQGAGEQYF; CDR3 DNA: TGTGCCAGCAGCTTGGCAGGACAGGGGGCGGGTGAGCAGTACTTC
V gene: TRBV5-1; D gene: -; J gene: TRBJ2-6; clone size: -; CDR3 protein: CASSLPVALDYSGANVLTF; CDR3 DNA: TGCGCCAGCAGCTTGCCGGTTGCCCTTGATTACTCTGGGGCCAACGTCCTGACTTTC
V gene: TRBV15; D gene: -; J gene: TRBJ2-7; clone size: -; CDR3 protein: CATSGHKGEQYF; CDR3 DNA: TGTGCCACCAGCGGACATAAAGGCGAGCAGTACTTC
V gene: TRBV18; D gene: -; J gene: TRBJ1-3; clone size: -; CDR3 protein: CASSSTRPISGNTIYF; CDR3 DNA: TGTGCCAGCTCATCGACTCGACCTATTTCTGGAAACACCATATATTTT
V gene: TRBV27; D gene: TRBD2; J gene: TRBJ2-3; clone size: once; CDR3 protein: CASSRLTQRGGPDTQYF; CDR3 DNA: TGTGCCAGCAGCCGCCTTACCCAGCGGGGGGGCCCAGATACGCAGTATTTT
V gene: TRBV11-1; D gene: TRBD1; J gene: TRBJ2-3; clone size: -; CDR3 protein: CASYRGPTDTQYF; CDR3 DNA: TGTGCCTCCTACAGGGGTCCCACAGATACGCAGTATTTT
V gene: TRBV9; D gene: -; J gene: TRBJ2-3; clone size: -; CDR3 protein: CASSALTEGRDTQYF; CDR3 DNA: TGTGCCAGCAGCGCCCTCACCGAGGGGCGTGATACGCAGTATTTT
V gene: TRBV30; D gene: TRBD1; J gene: TRBJ2-7; clone size: -; CDR3 protein: CAWSSTGEEQYF; CDR3 DNA: TGTGCCTGGAGCTCAACAGGGGAAGAGCAGTACTTC
V gene: TRBV30; D gene: TRBD2; J gene: TRBJ2-7; clone size: -; CDR3 protein: CAAIAGGTYEQYF; CDR3 DNA: TGTGCCGCCATAGCGGGGGGAACCTACGAGCAGTACTTC
V gene: TRBV7-2; D gene: -; J gene: TRBJ1-2; clone size: -; CDR3 protein: CASSLGPAVGYGYTF; CDR3 DNA: TGTGCCAGCAGCTTGGGGCCCGCCGTCGGGTATGGCTACACCTTC
V gene: TRBV9; D gene: -; J gene: TRBJ2-5; clone size: -; CDR3 protein: CASSVATEGTQYF; CDR3 DNA: TGTGCCAGCAGCGTAGCTACTGAGGGGACCCAGTACTTC
V gene: TRBV5-1; D gene: -; J gene: TRBJ2-3; clone size: -; CDR3 protein: CASSLDVGQGADTQYF; CDR3 DNA: TGCGCCAGCAGCTTGGATGTGGGGCAAGGTGCAGATACGCAGTATTTT
V gene: TRBV19; D gene: -; J gene: TRBJ1-6; clone size: -; CDR3 protein: CASSIREESMVSPLHF; CDR3 DNA: TGTGCCAGTAGTATCCGTGAGGAGTCGATGGTATCACCCCTCCACTTT
V gene: TRBV4-3; D gene: -; J gene: TRBJ2-2; clone size: once; CDR3 protein: CASSQDPGPGELFF; CDR3 DNA: TGCGCCAGCAGCCAAGATCCGGGCCCCGGGGAGCTGTTTTTT
V gene: TRBV2; D gene: -; J gene: TRBJ1-1; clone size: -; CDR3 protein: CASSGELHKTEAFF; CDR3 DNA: TGTGCCAGCAGTGGGGAGCTCCATAAAACTGAAGCTTTCTTT
V gene: TRBV6-6; D gene: -; J gene: TRBJ1-3; clone size: few; CDR3 protein: CASSSTGSEGNTIYF; CDR3 DNA: TGTGCCAGCAGTTCAACAGGGTCAGAAGGAAACACCATATATTTT
V gene: TRBV2; D gene: -; J gene: TRBJ1-5; clone size: -; CDR3 protein: CASSERRGARAQPQHF; CDR3 DNA: TGTGCCAGCAGTGAGAGAAGGGGGGCGCGGGCTCAGCCCCAGCATTTT
V gene: TRBV5-1; D gene: TRBD2; J gene: TRBJ2-3; clone size: -; CDR3 protein: CASSPGLAGGVATDTQYF; CDR3 DNA: TGCGCCAGCAGCCCAGGACTAGCGGGGGGGGTAGCCACAGATACGCAGTATTTT
V gene: TRBV7-4; D gene: TRBD1; J gene: TRBJ1-4; clone size: -; CDR3 protein: CASSLCRGQGAPNEKLFF; CDR3 DNA: TGTGCCAGCAGCTTATGTAGGGGACAGGGGGCCCCTAATGAAAAACTGTTTTTT
V gene: TRBV5-6; D gene: -; J gene: TRBJ2-1; clone size: -; CDR3 protein: CASSNPGNEQFF; CDR3 DNA: TGTGCCAGCAGCAACCCGGGCAATGAGCAGTTCTTC
V gene: TRBV15; D gene: -; J gene: TRBJ1-6; clone size: few; CDR3 protein: CATSILATNSPLHF; CDR3 DNA: TGTGCCACCAGCATCTTAGCTACGAATTCACCCCTCCACTTT
V gene: TRBV6-1; D gene: -; J gene: TRBJ2-7; clone size: -; CDR3 protein: CASSERVYDADYSTYEQYF; CDR3 DNA: TGTGCCAGCAGTGAAAGAGTCTACGACGCCGATTATTCAACCTACGAGCAGTACTTC
V gene: TRBV19; D gene: -; J gene: TRBJ2-7; clone size: -; CDR3 protein: CASSTRAARSYEQYF; CDR3 DNA: TGTGCCAGTAGTACCAGGGCAGCCCGCTCCTACGAGCAGTACTTC